The rows below give T cell receptor beta chains drawn from one sample of a study of control samples from healthy donors and cancer patients. The repertoire was sequenced with immunoSEQ multiplex PCR; TCRdb's copy has only in-frame clones and lacks some. The sample records some 130,000 clones, about nine tenths being singletons. The sample consisted of blood. These receptors originate from a middle-aged man in good health. Each CDR3 is given with its conserved first and last residue. A D gene is named only where the DNA matches it firmly. Expanded clones are given a class, and other clones once, few, many or no size at all.

v_gene	d_gene	j_gene	abundance	CDR3aa	CDR3nt
TRBV5-8	.	TRBJ1-3	.	CASSLLGSSGNTIYF	TGTGCCAGCAGCTTACTTGGGAGCTCTGGAAACACCATATATTTT
TRBV6-6	.	TRBJ1-1	.	CASSYFGDTEAFF	TGTGCCAGCAGTTACTTTGGGGACACTGAAGCTTTCTTT
TRBV16	.	TRBJ2-1	once	CASSHQGYNEQFF	TGTGCCAGCAGCCATCAAGGGTACAATGAGCAGTTCTTC
TRBV5-1	TRBD2	TRBJ2-1	.	CASILGTSGYNEQFF	TGCGCCAGCATTCTCGGGACTAGCGGGTACAATGAGCAGTTCTTC
TRBV28	TRBD1	TRBJ1-1	.	CASSLPGGVGTEAFF	TGTGCCAGCAGTTTACCAGGGGGCGTCGGCACTGAAGCTTTCTTT
TRBV6-6	.	TRBJ2-7	.	CASSYISYEQYF	TGTGCCAGCAGTTACATCAGCTACGAGCAGTACTTC
TRBV7-6	.	TRBJ2-2	.	CASRVWDGPNTGELFF	TGTGCCAGCAGGGTATGGGACGGTCCGAACACCGGGGAGCTGTTTTTT
TRBV9	.	TRBJ1-5	.	CASSVGGYSNQPQHF	TGTGCCAGCAGCGTAGGCGGATATAGCAATCAGCCCCAGCATTTT
TRBV12-5	TRBD1	TRBJ2-3	.	CASGLVRGGQGGTDTQYF	TGTGCTAGTGGTTTGGTACGGGGAGGACAGGGCGGTACAGATACGCAGTATTTT
TRBV5-1	TRBD1	TRBJ1-2	.	CASSIMTGTGNGYTF	TGCGCCAGCAGCATAATGACCGGGACAGGGAACGGCTACACCTTC
TRBV4-2	.	TRBJ1-2	once	CASSQDQGKNYGYTF	TGTGCCAGCAGCCAAGATCAAGGGAAGAACTATGGCTACACCTTC
TRBV6-1	.	TRBJ1-6	.	CASSEGAEYNSPLHF	TGTGCCAGCAGTGAAGGCGCAGAGTATAATTCACCCCTCCACTTT
TRBV5-1	TRBD1	TRBJ1-3	.	CASSPNDRGLRNTIYF	TGCGCCAGCAGCCCCAACGACAGGGGCCTAAGAAACACCATATATTTT
TRBV27	.	TRBJ1-2	.	CASSPRIRSSGYGYTF	TGTGCCAGCAGCCCACGAATACGGTCCTCTGGCTATGGCTACACCTTC
TRBV2	.	TRBJ2-3	.	CASSPRSGLGADTQYF	TGTGCCAGCAGCCCGCGGTCAGGGCTTGGGGCAGATACGCAGTATTTT
TRBV5-5	.	TRBJ1-2	.	CASSLELHTYTF	TGTGCCAGCAGCTTGGAGTTACATACCTACACCTTC
TRBV20-1	.	TRBJ2-3	few	CSASQASGTDTQYF	TGCAGTGCTAGTCAGGCCTCGGGCACAGATACGCAGTATTTT
TRBV30	.	TRBJ2-7	.	CAWSAFYGEQYF	TGTGCCTGGAGTGCGTTTTACGGCGAGCAGTACTTC
TRBV7-3	TRBD1	TRBJ1-1	.	CASSPGTGKNTEAFF	TGTGCCAGCAGCCCCGGGACAGGGAAAAACACTGAAGCTTTCTTT
TRBV7-2	TRBD1	TRBJ1-5	.	CASSLFSRQGAGQPQHF	TGTGCCAGCAGCTTATTCTCTCGACAGGGAGCTGGTCAGCCCCAGCATTTT
TRBV29-1	.	TRBJ2-7	.	CSVDTGLTDEQYF	TGCAGCGTTGATACGGGTTTAACGGACGAGCAGTACTTC
TRBV5-1	.	TRBJ2-1	.	CASSLFAEVIEQFF	TGCGCCAGCAGCTTGTTCGCAGAGGTCATTGAGCAGTTCTTC
TRBV5-1	TRBD2	TRBJ2-2	.	CASSLERGLAGTGELFF	TGCGCCAGCAGCTTGGAGCGGGGACTAGCGGGGACCGGGGAGCTGTTTTTT
TRBV19	TRBD1	TRBJ1-6	.	CASSRDRGSILQAPLHF	TGTGCCAGTAGTAGAGACAGGGGCTCAATTCTACAAGCACCCCTCCACTTT
TRBV7-9	TRBD1	TRBJ1-6	.	CASSLGQGAFHF	TGTGCCAGCAGCCTGGGTCAGGGGGCGTTTCACTTT
TRBV28	.	TRBJ1-6	few	CASSPDGLGNSPLHF	TGTGCCAGCAGTCCAGACGGTTTGGGGAATTCACCCCTCCACTTT
TRBV2	.	TRBJ2-1	.	CASLEFNGNEQFF	TGTGCCAGCTTGGAGTTTAATGGGAATGAGCAGTTCTTC